These T cell receptor beta chains were read from a single sample in a study of shared clonotypes between healthy human individuals. Generated by immunoSEQ multiplex PCR, the TCRdb table keeps only in-frame clones and is missing some. This repertoire shows about 120,000 clones, 55% to 70% found once; its top ten account for about 23%. Input material: memory CD8+ T cells sorted from blood. The receptors derive from a woman between 25 and 40 years old in good health. Both conserved end residues are part of each CDR3. The order of the fields is V gene, J gene, D gene, CDR3 length, CDR3 protein. A D gene is named only where the DNA matches it firmly.

V: TRBV2; J: TRBJ2-7; D: .; length: 14; CDR3: CASSEWGIFYEQYF
V: TRBV4-1; J: TRBJ2-7; D: .; length: 17; CDR3: CASSQEQSGIMLYEQYF
V: TRBV11-2; J: TRBJ1-2; D: .; length: 14; CDR3: CASSLATPRKGYTF
V: TRBV13; J: TRBJ2-1; D: .; length: 11; CDR3: CASSKVLEQFF
V: TRBV28; J: TRBJ1-2; D: .; length: 15; CDR3: CASSFQGLTNYGYTF
V: TRBV7-9; J: TRBJ2-1; D: .; length: 11; CDR3: CASSEGGEQFF
V: TRBV6-6; J: TRBJ2-7; D: TRBD2; length: 15; CDR3: CASSYRGVGSYEQYF
V: TRBV28; J: TRBJ1-5; D: TRBD1; length: 20; CDR3: CASSLCRGVLLVHSNQPQHF
V: TRBV10-1; J: TRBJ2-2; D: .; length: 14; CDR3: CASSGDWRTGELFF
V: TRBV28; J: TRBJ1-2; D: TRBD1; length: 15; CDR3: CASSIPGTGGYGYTF
V: TRBV27; J: TRBJ1-4; D: .; length: 14; CDR3: CASSDGGGLEKLFF
V: TRBV20-1; J: TRBJ1-2; D: .; length: 11; CDR3: CSARGLVGYTF
V: TRBV29-1; J: TRBJ2-1; D: TRBD2; length: 15; CDR3: CSCRKPGLAGREQFF
V: TRBV27; J: TRBJ1-5; D: TRBD1; length: 18; CDR3: CASRKTGSAPYSNQPQHF
V: TRBV19; J: TRBJ1-1; D: .; length: 15; CDR3: CASSAASRRGTEAFF
V: TRBV11-1; J: .; D: .; length: 15; CDR3: CASSIPGSQSYEQYF
V: TRBV18; J: TRBJ2-3; D: .; length: 15; CDR3: CASSLAGTLPDTQYF
V: TRBV10-3; J: TRBJ2-7; D: .; length: 12; CDR3: CATGQKIYEQYF
V: TRBV4-1; J: TRBJ1-5; D: .; length: 14; CDR3: CASSQDLGERLQHF
V: TRBV28; J: TRBJ1-2; D: .; length: 15; CDR3: CASSRSLGANYGYTF
V: TRBV2; J: TRBJ1-1; D: TRBD1; length: 14; CDR3: CASSSDRELTEAFF
V: TRBV2; J: TRBJ2-4; D: .; length: 15; CDR3: CASSGGALAKNIQYF
V: TRBV5-1; J: TRBJ2-3; D: .; length: 15; CDR3: CASSKGSLMPDTQYF
V: TRBV27; J: TRBJ2-1; D: .; length: 13; CDR3: CASSFGVYNEQFF
V: TRBV7-8; J: TRBJ2-2; D: .; length: 16; CDR3: CASSLAGGRYTGELFF
V: TRBV2; J: TRBJ2-7; D: TRBD1; length: 16; CDR3: CASSDSTGSGSYEQYF
V: TRBV27; J: TRBJ2-1; D: .; length: 13; CDR3: CASSLSRNNEQFF
V: TRBV14; J: TRBJ2-7; D: TRBD2; length: 20; CDR3: CASSQDYATSGSTLSYEQYF
V: TRBV28; J: TRBJ2-1; D: TRBD2; length: 14; CDR3: CASSILAGRGEQFF
V: TRBV4-2; J: TRBJ2-2; D: .; length: 18; CDR3: CASSRRPGGGPNTGELFF
V: TRBV2; J: TRBJ2-2; D: .; length: 13; CDR3: CASSDQGPGELFF
V: TRBV4-1; J: TRBJ2-7; D: .; length: 16; CDR3: CASSQDPAGRVYEQYF
V: TRBV15; J: TRBJ2-7; D: TRBD1; length: 18; CDR3: CATSRGPEDRDFPYEQYF
V: TRBV5-6; J: TRBJ2-7; D: .; length: 14; CDR3: CASSVGGDSYEQYF
V: TRBV27; J: TRBJ2-5; D: TRBD2; length: 15; CDR3: CASSLASGSSETQYF
V: TRBV28; J: TRBJ1-5; D: .; length: 15; CDR3: CASSSLDSLNQPQHF
V: TRBV6-4; J: TRBJ2-3; D: .; length: 15; CDR3: CASSDPGTQTDTQYF
V: TRBV27; J: TRBJ2-2; D: .; length: 12; CDR3: CASSFGAGELFF